This is a list of T cell receptor beta chains from one sample in a study of blood T cell repertoires in COVID-19. Generated by immunoSEQ multiplex PCR, the TCRdb table keeps only in-frame clones and is missing some. Among around 300,000 clones listed, 85% to 90% were seen once. Sequenced material: PBMCs or T cells enriched from blood (not recorded which). The receptors were sampled from a woman aged 18 to 35 who had recovered from COVID-19. The CDR3 runs from the conserved cysteine through the conserved F or W. The D gene is left open where the match is weak. Rows give clone size only sometimes, using once, few, many, or a class for an expanded clone.

clone_size j_call d_call v_call cdr3_aa cdr3_nt
. TRBJ2-4 . TRBV5-4 CASQDYAARNIQYF TGTGCCAGCCAAGACTATGCCGCCAGAAACATTCAGTACTTC
once TRBJ1-1 . TRBV10-1 CASNMDTSEPNTEAFF TGCGCCAGCAACATGGACACATCAGAACCGAACACTGAAGCTTTCTTT
. TRBJ2-1 TRBD2 TRBV24-1 CATSDFASGGNEQFF TGTGCCACCAGTGATTTTGCTAGCGGGGGGAATGAGCAGTTCTTC
once TRBJ1-2 . TRBV6-5 CASSPGQTGVRYTF TGTGCCAGCAGCCCCGGACAGACCGGGGTGCGCTACACCTTC
. TRBJ1-2 TRBD1 TRBV5-1 CASSLDRQGLGYGYTF TGCGCCAGCAGCTTGGATAGACAGGGACTTGGCTATGGCTACACCTTC
. TRBJ2-7 . TRBV6-5 CASGLKDTPYEQYF TGTGCCAGCGGGTTAAAGGACACCCCCTACGAGCAGTACTTC
. TRBJ1-1 . TRBV7-3 CASSSQGNTEAFF TGTGCCAGCAGCTCACAGGGGAACACTGAAGCTTTCTTT
. TRBJ2-5 TRBD1 TRBV28 CASSSPGTGVETQYF TGTGCCAGCAGTTCCCCCGGGACAGGGGTCGAGACCCAGTACTTC
. TRBJ2-6 TRBD1 TRBV19 CASSIGWSQGAPSGANVLTF TGTGCCAGTAGTATAGGCTGGTCCCAGGGGGCCCCCTCTGGGGCCAACGTCCTGACTTTC
once TRBJ2-3 . TRBV9 CASSVGSSIITDTQYF TGTGCCAGCAGCGTAGGTTCTAGCATAATCACAGATACGCAGTATTTT
. TRBJ1-2 . TRBV6-4 CASSDPGNGGYTF TGTGCCAGCAGTGACCCGGGGAATGGAGGCTACACCTTC
. TRBJ1-3 TRBD1 TRBV10-3 CAISTGGGNTIYF TGTGCCATCTCTACAGGGGGTGGAAACACCATATATTTT
. TRBJ1-4 TRBD1 TRBV28 CASSLPEGQGTNEKLFF TGTGCCAGCAGTTTACCGGAAGGACAGGGGACTAATGAAAAACTGTTTTTT
. TRBJ2-5 . TRBV18 CASCPRATGVQETQYF TGTGCCAGCTGTCCCAGAGCTACCGGAGTTCAAGAGACCCAGTACTTC
. TRBJ2-3 . TRBV10-2 CASSELLARHSQYF TGCGCCAGCAGTGAGCTGTTAGCGCGCCATTCGCAGTATTTT
. TRBJ2-5 TRBD1 TRBV5-8 CASSLGQGVEETQYF TGTGCCAGCAGCTTGGGACAGGGCGTGGAAGAGACCCAGTACTTC
. TRBJ2-3 TRBD1 TRBV6-4 CASSVGRGDTQYF TGTGCCAGCAGTGTTGGCAGGGGGGATACGCAGTATTTT
. TRBJ1-5 TRBD1 TRBV19 CASGQGIDQPQHF TGTGCCTCCGGACAGGGTATTGATCAGCCCCAGCATTTT
. TRBJ2-3 TRBD2 TRBV7-9 CASSSRGASTDTQYF TGTGCCAGCAGCTCGCGGGGGGCCAGCACAGATACGCAGTATTTT
. TRBJ1-6 . TRBV4-1 CASSQDPRGPPLHF TGCGCCAGCAGCCAAGATCCCAGAGGGCCACCCCTCCACTTT
. TRBJ2-1 TRBD2 TRBV9 CASSSSGSSYNEQFF TGTGCCAGCAGCTCAAGCGGGAGCTCCTACAATGAGCAGTTCTTC
. TRBJ2-7 TRBD1 TRBV6-5 CASSRQGGNEQYF TGTGCCAGCAGCCGACAGGGGGGGAACGAGCAGTACTTC
. TRBJ2-1 TRBD1 TRBV18 CASSPPGQGGNEQFF TGTGCCAGCTCACCACCGGGACAGGGGGGGAATGAGCAGTTCTTC
. TRBJ2-7 . TRBV11-2 CASSTRGEQYF TGTGCCAGCAGCACTCGGGGCGAGCAGTACTTC
. TRBJ1-1 . TRBV21-1 CASSNERPRTGVGEAFF TGTGCCAGCAGCAACGAACGTCCACGGACAGGGGTGGGTGAAGCTTTCTTT
. TRBJ2-5 . TRBV3-1/TRBV3-2 CASSLSGLAQYF TGTGCCAGCAGCCTCAGCGGTCTGGCCCAGTACTTC
. TRBJ1-1 . TRBV10-3 CAISAQGNTEAFF TGTGCCATCAGTGCCCAGGGGAACACTGAAGCTTTCTTT
. TRBJ2-5 TRBD2 TRBV6-6 CASSPGLAGGPIETQYF TGTGCCAGCAGTCCTGGACTAGCGGGGGGGCCGATAGAGACCCAGTACTTC
. TRBJ1-5 . TRBV2 CASKGSYSDSNQPQHF TGTGCCAGTAAGGGGTCCTATTCAGATAGCAATCAGCCCCAGCATTTT
. TRBJ2-7 . TRBV27 CASSFQGSGSYEQYF TGTGCCAGCAGTTTTCAGGGGTCGGGCTCCTACGAGCAGTACTTC
. TRBJ2-3 TRBD2 TRBV5-8 CANQRGTTSTDTQYF TGTGCCAACCAGCGGGGGACCACTAGCACAGATACGCAGTATTTT
few TRBJ1-2 . TRBV11-3 CASSLDSRQGTGYTF TGTGCCAGCAGCTTAGACTCCCGGCAGGGGACTGGCTACACCTTC
. TRBJ1-6 . TRBV11-2 CASSLDSSYNSPLHF TGTGCCAGCAGCTTAGACAGCTCCTATAATTCACCCCTCCACTTT
. TRBJ1-1 TRBD1 TRBV5-6 CASSLGGQGFMNTEAFF TGTGCCAGCAGCTTGGGTGGACAGGGGTTCATGAACACTGAAGCTTTCTTT
once TRBJ1-1 . TRBV28 CASRLPLDSEGTEAFF TGTGCCAGCAGATTACCCCTGGACAGCGAGGGTACTGAAGCTTTCTTT
. TRBJ1-1 . TRBV6-2/TRBV6-3 CASSYMGGAFF TGTGCCAGCAGTTACATGGGGGGGGCTTTCTTT
few TRBJ2-2 . TRBV11-1 CASTQYSTGELFF TGTGCCAGCACCCAGTACAGCACCGGGGAGCTGTTTTTT
. TRBJ1-4 TRBD1 TRBV4-1 CASSQPQGPVEKLFF TGCGCCAGCAGCCAACCACAGGGGCCGGTTGAAAAACTGTTTTTT
. TRBJ2-1 TRBD1 TRBV12-5 CASGLASGTGTNEQFF TGTGCTAGTGGTTTGGCGTCCGGGACAGGGACCAATGAGCAGTTCTTC
. TRBJ2-4 . TRBV27 CASSTTGTENIQYF TGTGCCAGCAGTACCACAGGTACCGAAAACATTCAGTACTTC
once TRBJ1-6 . TRBV27 CASSTTPGSYNSPLHF TGTGCCAGCAGTACGACACCAGGCTCCTATAATTCACCCCTCCACTTT
few TRBJ1-1 TRBD1 TRBV10-3 CAIRRQGNTEAFF TGTGCCATCCGAAGACAGGGGAACACTGAAGCTTTCTTT
. TRBJ2-7 . TRBV7-8 CASSFHDEQYF TGTGCCAGCAGCTTTCATGACGAGCAGTACTTC
. TRBJ2-7 TRBD2 TRBV5-1 CASSGTGGTYEQYF TGCGCCAGCAGCGGAACGGGGGGGACCTACGAGCAGTACTTC
. TRBJ1-6 . TRBV14 CASSQETGHSPLHF TGTGCCAGCAGCCAAGAGACAGGACATTCACCCCTCCACTTT
. TRBJ1-5 . TRBV28 CASSFQGGNQPQHF TGTGCCAGCAGTTTCCAGGGTGGTAATCAGCCCCAGCATTTT
. TRBJ1-2 TRBD1 TRBV2 CASSGDRAIYGYTF TGTGCCAGCAGTGGGGACAGGGCCATCTATGGCTACACCTTC
. TRBJ2-6 . TRBV7-3 CASSAGHSGANVLTF TGTGCCAGCAGCGCCGGACACTCTGGGGCCAACGTCCTGACTTTC
. TRBJ2-7 . TRBV10-1 CASSAGERNEQYF TGCGCCAGCAGTGCAGGGGAGCGCAACGAGCAGTACTTC
once TRBJ2-7 TRBD1 TRBV6-5 CASSYLHRGDYEQYF TGTGCCAGCAGTTACTTGCACAGGGGTGACTACGAGCAGTACTTC
. TRBJ1-6 TRBD1 TRBV7-2 CASSIGTVDNSPLHF TGTGCCAGCAGCATCGGGACAGTAGATAATTCACCCCTCCACTTT
. TRBJ2-1 TRBD2 TRBV19 CASSITRLAHEQFF TGTGCCAGTAGTATCACCCGACTAGCCCATGAGCAGTTCTTC